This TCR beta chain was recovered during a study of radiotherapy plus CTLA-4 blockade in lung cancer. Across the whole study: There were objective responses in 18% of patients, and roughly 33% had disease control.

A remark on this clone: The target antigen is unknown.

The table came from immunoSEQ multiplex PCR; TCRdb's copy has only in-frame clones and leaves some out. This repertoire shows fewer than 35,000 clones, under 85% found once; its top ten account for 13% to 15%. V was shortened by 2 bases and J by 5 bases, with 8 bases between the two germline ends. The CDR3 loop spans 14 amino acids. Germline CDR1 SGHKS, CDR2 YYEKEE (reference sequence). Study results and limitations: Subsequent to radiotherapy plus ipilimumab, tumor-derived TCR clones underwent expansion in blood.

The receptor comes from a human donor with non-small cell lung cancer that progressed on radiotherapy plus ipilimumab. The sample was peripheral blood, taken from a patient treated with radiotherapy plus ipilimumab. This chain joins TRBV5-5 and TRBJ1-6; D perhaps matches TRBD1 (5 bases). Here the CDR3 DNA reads TGTGCCAGCAGCTTCCAGGGAAATAATTCACCCCTCCACTTT. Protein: CASSFQGNNSPLHF.